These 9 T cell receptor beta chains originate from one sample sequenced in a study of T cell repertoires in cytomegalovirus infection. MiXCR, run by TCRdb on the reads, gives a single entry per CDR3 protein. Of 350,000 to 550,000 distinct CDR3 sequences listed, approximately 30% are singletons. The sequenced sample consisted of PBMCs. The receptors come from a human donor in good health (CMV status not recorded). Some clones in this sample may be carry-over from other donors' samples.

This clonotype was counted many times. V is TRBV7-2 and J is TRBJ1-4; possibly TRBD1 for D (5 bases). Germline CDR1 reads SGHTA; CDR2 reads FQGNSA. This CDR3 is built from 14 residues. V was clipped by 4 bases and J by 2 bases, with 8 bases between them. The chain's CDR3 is CASSWGRTNEKLFF. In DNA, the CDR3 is TGTGCCAGCAGCTGGGGGAGGACTAATGAAAAACTGTTTTTT.

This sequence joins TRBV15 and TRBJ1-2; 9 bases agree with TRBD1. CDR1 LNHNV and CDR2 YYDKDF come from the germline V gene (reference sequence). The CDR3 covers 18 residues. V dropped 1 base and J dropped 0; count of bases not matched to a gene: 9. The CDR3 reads CATSRVGTGTGTNYGYTF. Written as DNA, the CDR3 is TGTGCCACCAGCAGAGTGGGGACCGGGACAGGGACTAACTATGGCTACACCTTC.

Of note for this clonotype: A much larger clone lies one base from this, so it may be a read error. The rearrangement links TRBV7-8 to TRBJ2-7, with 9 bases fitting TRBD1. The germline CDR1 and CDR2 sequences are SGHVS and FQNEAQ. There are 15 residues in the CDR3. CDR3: CASILDGTGLYEQYF. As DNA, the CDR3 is TGTGCCAGCATCTTAGATGGGACAGGGCTCTACGAGCAGTACTTC.

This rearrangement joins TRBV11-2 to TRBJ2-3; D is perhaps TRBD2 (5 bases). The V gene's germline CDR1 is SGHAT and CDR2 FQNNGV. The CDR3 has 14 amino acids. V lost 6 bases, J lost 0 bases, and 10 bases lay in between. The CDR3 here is CASSPRLSTDTQYF. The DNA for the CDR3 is TGTGCCAGCAGTCCCCGACTAAGCACAGATACGCAGTATTTT.

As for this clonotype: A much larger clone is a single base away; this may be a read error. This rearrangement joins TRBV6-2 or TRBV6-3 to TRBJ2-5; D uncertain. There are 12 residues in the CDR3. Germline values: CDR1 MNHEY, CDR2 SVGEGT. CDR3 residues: CASSYVQEAQYF. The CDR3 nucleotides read TGTGCCAGCAGTTACGTACAAGAGGCCCAGTACTTC.

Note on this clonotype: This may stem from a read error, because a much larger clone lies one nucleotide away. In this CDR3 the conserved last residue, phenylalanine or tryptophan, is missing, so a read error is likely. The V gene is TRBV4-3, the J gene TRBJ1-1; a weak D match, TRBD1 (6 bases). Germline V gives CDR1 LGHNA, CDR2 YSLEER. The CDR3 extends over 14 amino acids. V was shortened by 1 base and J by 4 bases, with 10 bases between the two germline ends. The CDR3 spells CASSQGGGGTEAFL. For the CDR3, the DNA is TGCGCCAGCAGCCAAGGAGGGGGGGGCACTGAAGCTTTCTTG.

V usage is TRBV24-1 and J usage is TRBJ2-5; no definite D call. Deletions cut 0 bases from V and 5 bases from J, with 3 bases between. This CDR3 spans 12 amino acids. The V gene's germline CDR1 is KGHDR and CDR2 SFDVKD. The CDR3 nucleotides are TGTGCCACCAGTGATTTGCGGGAGACCCAGTACTTC. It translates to CATSDLRETQYF.

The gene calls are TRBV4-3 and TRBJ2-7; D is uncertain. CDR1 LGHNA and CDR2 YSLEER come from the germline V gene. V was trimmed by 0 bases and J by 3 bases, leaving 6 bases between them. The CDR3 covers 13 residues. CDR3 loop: CASSQDIRYEQYF. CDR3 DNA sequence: TGCGCCAGCAGCCAAGATATCCGCTACGAGCAGTACTTC.

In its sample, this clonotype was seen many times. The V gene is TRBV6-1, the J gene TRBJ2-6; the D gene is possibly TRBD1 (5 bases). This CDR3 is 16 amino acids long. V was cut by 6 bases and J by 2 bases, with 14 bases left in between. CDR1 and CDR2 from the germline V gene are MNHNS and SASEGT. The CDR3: CASRPGIFTGANVLTF. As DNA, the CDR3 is TGTGCCAGCAGGCCAGGGATTTTCACTGGGGCCAACGTCCTGACTTTC.